Each of the 27 T cell receptor beta chains below was sequenced from the same sample in a study of shared clonotypes between healthy human individuals. Clones were read by immunoSEQ multiplex PCR, and TCRdb kept only the in-frame ones, dropping some. The sample includes approximately 2,000,000 clones, about nine tenths of them seen just once. Sequences were obtained from naive CD4+ T cells from PBMCs. Subset of the sample: CD45RA+ positively selected. All receptors come from a man aged 18 to 29 in good health. Some clones in this sample may be carry-over from other donors' samples.

V gene TRBV21-1 combines with J gene TRBJ2-1; the table names TRBD2, a call not compared with the DNA. TRBV21-1 is deemed a pseudogene. This CDR3 is 15 amino acids long. For the CDR3, the DNA is TGTGCCAGCGTGACTAGCGGGAGCTCCTACAATGAGCAGTTCTTC. Protein sequence: CASVTSGSSYNEQFF.

In its sample, this clone was seen a few times. V and J are TRBV2 and TRBJ1-1; D may be TRBD1 (5 bases). Trimming pared 7 bases from V and 7 bases from J, leaving 13 bases between. The CDR3 spans 12 residues. Germline assignment: CDR1 SNHLY and CDR2 FYNNEI. The CDR3 DNA is TGTGCCAGCATAGGGACCCGATATGAAGCTTTCTTT. This sequence encodes CASIGTRYEAFF.

The genes are TRBV6-1 and TRBJ2-7; D may be TRBD1 (5 bases). Trimming pared 8 bases from V and 7 bases from J, leaving 15 bases between. This CDR3 is built from 12 residues. Germline CDR1 is MNHNS and CDR2 is SASEGT. CDR3 in DNA: TGTGCCAGCTTCCGACAGCCTGTTGAGCAGTACTTC. This gives the protein CASFRQPVEQYF.

The chain couples TRBV18 to TRBJ1-1; a weak D match, TRBD1 (5 bases). Looked up from germline, CDR1 is KGHSH and CDR2 is LQKENI. The CDR3 consists of 15 residues. Trimming shortened V by 2 bases and J by 2 bases, and 12 bases separated the two germline ends. DNA for the CDR3: TGTGCCAGCTCACCAGTCGACAGAGCAAACACTGAAGCTTTCTTT. It yields the protein CASSPVDRANTEAFF.

The V gene is TRBV28, the J gene TRBJ2-7; D is perhaps TRBD1 (5 bases). The CDR3 covers 17 residues. V shed 2 bases and J shed 2 bases, with 19 bases lying between them. Germline V CDR1 and CDR2: MDHEN, SYDVKM. In DNA form, the CDR3 reads TGTGCCAGCAGTTTAGACAGTTCACTGGGGCCCCCCTACGAGCAGTACTTC. Translated, it gives CASSLDSSLGPPYEQYF.

As for this clone: Other DNA variants within this sample encode the same CDR3. The chain uses TRBV6-6 and TRBJ2-7, with 7 bases aligning to TRBD1. J was trimmed by 2 bases and V by 2 bases; bases with no gene match: 3. CDR1 MNHNY and CDR2 SVGAGI come from the germline V gene (reference sequence). CDR3 length equals 14 residues. The CDR3 protein is CASSYGQGAYEQYF. DNA of the CDR3: TGTGCCAGCAGTTACGGTCAGGGGGCCTACGAGCAGTACTTC.

The chain is built from TRBV5-1 and TRBJ1-2; perhaps TRBD1 as D (5 bases). V shed 0 bases and J shed 2 bases, with 11 bases lying between them. Germline V gives CDR1 SGHRS, CDR2 YFSETQ. The CDR3 is 15 amino acids. Here the CDR3 reads CASSLGGGVNYGYTF. CDR3 DNA: TGCGCCAGCAGCTTGGGTGGAGGGGTAAACTATGGCTACACCTTC.

The gene calls are TRBV18 and TRBJ1-3; D remains ambiguous. The CDR3 runs 15 residues. Germline V gives CDR1 KGHSH, CDR2 LQKENI. The V and J ends lost 2 bases and 4 bases respectively, with 12 bases between them. For the CDR3, the DNA is TGTGCCAGCTCACCAGCGGACGCGGTCGGAAACACCATATATTTT. Translation gives CASSPADAVGNTIYF.

The chain recombines TRBV11-2 with TRBJ2-5, with TRBD1 matching over 7 bases. Germline CDR1 reads SGHAT; CDR2 reads FQNNGV. Trimming at V came to 4 bases and at J to 0 bases, leaving 8 bases not matched to a gene. The CDR3 totals 16 residues. CDR3 DNA sequence: TGTGCCAGCAGCTCATCCAGGGGGTCCTACCAAGAGACCCAGTACTTC. Amino acids: CASSSSRGSYQETQYF.

V usage is TRBV9 and J usage is TRBJ1-2; 7 bases fit TRBD1. The CDR3 is made up of 18 amino acids. Unmatched junction bases numbered 12, after V lost 0 bases and J lost 1 base. The germline CDR1 and CDR2 sequences are SGDLS and YYNGEE. The CDR3 DNA reads as TGTGCCAGCAGCGTAGCAGGGGTCGGACAGGCGGTTAACTATGGCTACACCTTC. Translated, it gives CASSVAGVGQAVNYGYTF.

The rearrangement uses TRBV4-1 and TRBJ1-2; the D is unclear. The V and J ends lost 4 bases and 0 bases respectively, with 15 bases between them. This CDR3 spans 16 amino acids. Per germline, CDR1 MGHRA and CDR2 YSYEKL. The CDR3 loop is CASSRPKKTTNYGYTF. The CDR3 nucleotides are TGCGCCAGCAGCCGACCTAAAAAGACTACTAACTATGGCTACACCTTC.

The CDR3 DNA follows: TGTGCCAGTAGTATCAGGGGGCGTTTGTCTGGGGCCAACGTCCTGACTTTC. Translated, it gives CASSIRGRLSGANVLTF. This rearrangement joins TRBV19 to TRBJ2-6, with 8 bases matching TRBD1. Per germline, CDR1 LNHDA and CDR2 SQIVND (reference sequence). Germline trimming cut 3 bases from V and 1 base from J; bases unmatched to any gene: 5. This CDR3 has 17 residues.

This chain uses TRBV19 with TRBJ1-2; D call uncertain. This CDR3 spans 11 amino acids. CDR1 LNHDA and CDR2 SQIVND come from the germline V gene (reference sequence). V lost 6 bases and J lost 6, with 8 bases in between. Here the CDR3 reads CASRTRDGYTF. As DNA, the CDR3 is TGTGCCAGTAGAACCAGAGATGGCTACACCTTC.

This clone appeared once. V and J are TRBV2 and TRBJ2-1, with TRBD2 matching 8 bases. Germline V CDR1 and CDR2: SNHLY, FYNNEI. V gave up 2 bases and J gave up 8 bases; unmatched junction bases: 5. The CDR3 has 14 amino acids. CDR3: CASSELAGWDEQFF. The DNA for the CDR3 is TGTGCCAGCAGTGAACTAGCGGGCTGGGATGAGCAGTTCTTC. Full variable domain (missing parts from reference TRBV2 and TRBJ2-1): EPEVTQTPSHQVTQMGQEVILRCVPISNHLYFYWYRQILGQKVEFLVSFYNNEISEKSEIFDDQFSVERPDGSNFTLKIRSTKLEDSAMYFCASSELAGWDEQFFGPGTRLTVL.

The chain's CDR3 is CASSFVAGGPNEQYF. CDR3 DNA: TGTGCCAGCAGCTTCGTCGCGGGAGGGCCGAACGAGCAGTACTTC. The V and J genes are TRBV7-9 and TRBJ2-7; TRBD2 matches at 9 bases. The CDR3 spans 15 residues. The V and J ends lost 3 bases and 5 bases, in that order; junction bases with no gene match: 8. Looked up from germline, CDR1 is SEHNR and CDR2 is FQNEAQ (reference sequence).

The chain couples TRBV30 to TRBJ1-4; weak D call: TRBD1 (6 bases). The CDR3 has 14 amino acids. With 3 bases removed from V and 5 bases from J, the gap between germline ends came to 13 bases. Looked up from germline, CDR1 is GTSNPN and CDR2 is SVGIG (reference sequence). In DNA form, the CDR3 reads TGTGCCTGGAGACCCGGGACACAAAATGAAAAACTGTTTTTT. Translating it yields CAWRPGTQNEKLFF.

This chain connects TRBV18 to TRBJ1-5; D possibly corresponds to TRBD1 (5 bases). With 3 bases removed from V and 0 bases from J, the gap between germline ends came to 9 bases. Germline CDR1 reads KGHSH; CDR2 reads LQKENI. The CDR3 contains 15 residues. DNA for the CDR3: TGTGCCAGCTCACCTGACAGATATAGCAATCAGCCCCAGCATTTT. This sequence encodes CASSPDRYSNQPQHF.

This chain uses TRBV29-1 with TRBJ1-1; 7 bases match TRBD1. V was pared by 8 bases and J by 0 bases, with 21 bases of the junction left unmatched. Germline V gene lookup returns CDR1 SQVTM and CDR2 ANQGSEA. The CDR3 runs to 18 residues. The CDR3 is CSSELGLGTALMNTEAFF. DNA of the CDR3: TGCAGCTCTGAATTGGGGTTGGGGACAGCCTTAATGAACACTGAAGCTTTCTTT.

The chain has TRBV5-4 and TRBJ2-3, with 7 bases that match TRBD2. From germline, CDR1 is SGHNT and CDR2 YYREEE (reference sequence). V was clipped by 0 bases and J by 5 bases; unmatched bases: 6. This CDR3 is 15 amino acids long. For the CDR3, the DNA is TGTGCCAGCAGCTTGGAATCTCAGCGGGGAGATACGCAGTATTTT. Amino acid sequence: CASSLESQRGDTQYF.

The V call is TRBV5-1, the J call TRBJ2-2, with 9 bases matching TRBD2. V shed 1 base and J 5 bases; nucleotides not matched to a gene: 9. The CDR3 totals 17 residues. In germline, CDR1 is SGHRS, CDR2 YFSETQ. The DNA for the CDR3 is TGCGCCAGCAGCTTGAATGGCGGGAGGGCCGGGACCGGGGAGCTGTTTTTT. It yields the protein CASSLNGGRAGTGELFF.

The V call is TRBV6-5, the J call TRBJ1-2; no firm D call. This CDR3 is 13 amino acids long. The ends were cut back, 7 bases at V and 5 bases at J, with 14 bases in the middle. The germline gives CDR1 MNHEY, CDR2 SVGAGI. In DNA form, the CDR3 reads TGTGCCAGCATTCGGGGAATGGGGTATGGCTACACCTTC. Encoded protein: CASIRGMGYGYTF.

This clone was counted once. The J gene is TRBJ1-5, the V gene TRBV7-9; TRBD1 might be the D (5 bases). The CDR3 contains 14 residues. The germline V gene has CDR1 SEHNR and CDR2 FQNEAQ (reference sequence). V lost 5 bases to trimming and J lost 4 bases, with 12 bases between them. CDR3 in amino acids: CASSADSDNQPQHF. The CDR3 nucleotides read TGTGCCAGCAGCGCCGACAGCGATAATCAGCCCCAGCATTTT.

The rearrangement links TRBV29-1 to TRBJ2-3, with D perhaps matching TRBD2 (5 bases). The germline V and J ends were trimmed by 5 bases and 1 base, with 10 bases remaining between them. There are 13 residues in the CDR3. Per the germline V gene, CDR1 is SQVTM and CDR2 is ANQGSEA. CDR3 sequence reads: CSVTSEGTDTQYF. The CDR3, as DNA: TGCAGCGTTACTTCGGAGGGCACAGATACGCAGTATTTT.

This clone was counted once. Other nucleotide sequences in the sample specify the same CDR3. V is TRBV11-2 and J is TRBJ2-5, with D unclear. V was cut by 1 base and J by 1 base, with 7 bases left in between. Germline assignment: CDR1 SGHAT and CDR2 FQNNGV. CDR3 length equals 14 residues. For the CDR3, the DNA is TGTGCCAGCAGCTTAGTGACGGGCCAAGAGACCCAGTACTTC. Its translation is CASSLVTGQETQYF.

The CDR3 loop reads CASSPGLAREQYF. The DNA for the CDR3 is TGTGCCAGCAGCCCGGGACTAGCACGCGAGCAGTACTTC. V usage is TRBV7-2 and J usage is TRBJ2-7, with 9 nucleotides matching TRBD2. The germline V gene encodes CDR1 SGHTA and CDR2 FQGNSA. Trimming cost V 5 bases and J 6 bases; bases outside gene matches: 5. This CDR3 is 13 amino acids long.

The chain's CDR3 is CASLRGNGEKLFF. CDR3 sequence (DNA): TGTGCCAGCCTCCGGGGCAACGGCGAAAAACTGTTTTTT. This chain uses TRBV7-9 with TRBJ1-4; the D gene is possibly TRBD1 (5 bases). Trimming pared 8 bases from V and 8 bases from J, leaving 15 bases between. Germline V gives CDR1 SEHNR, CDR2 FQNEAQ (reference sequence). The CDR3 contains 13 residues.

The rearrangement joins TRBV30 to TRBJ1-6, with a tentative D call TRBD1 (5 bases). CDR1 and CDR2 from the germline V gene are GTSNPN and SVGIG (reference sequence). CDR3 length: 14 residues. Trimming pared 0 bases from V and 8 bases from J, leaving 11 bases between. This CDR3 is CAWSVGALDSPLHF. The CDR3 DNA follows: TGTGCCTGGAGTGTCGGGGCTTTGGATTCACCCCTCCACTTT.